The 18 T cell receptor beta chains listed next were all sequenced from one sample in a study of OX40 agonist ivuxolimab in advanced cancers. Using immunoSEQ multiplex PCR, the repertoire was profiled, and TCRdb retains in-frame clones only, with some absent. The data contain 55,000 to 75,000 clones, around 81% of them singletons. The source material was CD4+ or CD8+ T cells sorted from blood, sampled in a trial of the OX40 agonist ivuxolimab. All receptors derive from an adult with an advanced solid tumor such as melanoma, head and neck, liver or kidney cancer.

V gene TRBV5-6 combines with J gene TRBJ1-1, with D unresolved. Germline-derived CDR1 and CDR2 are SGHDT and YYEEEE. The CDR3 totals 9 residues. Trimming pared 4 bases from V and 13 bases from J, leaving 8 bases between. The CDR3 bases are TGTGCCAGCAGCCGGTCGGATTTCTTT. As protein: CASSRSDFF.

The chain employs TRBV4-1 and TRBJ1-2; no clear D. V was trimmed by 4 bases and J by 5 bases, leaving 23 bases between them. The germline CDR1 and CDR2 sequences are MGHRA and YSYEKL. The CDR3 contains 17 residues. The chain's CDR3 is CASSLSGRTRKFYGYTF. CDR3 nucleotide sequence: TGCGCCAGCAGCCTCTCCGGCCGGACTCGCAAATTTTATGGCTACACCTTC.

V and J are TRBV4-1 and TRBJ1-3; 8 bases are a match to TRBD1. The trim removed 4 bases at V and 3 bases at J, leaving 8 bases unmatched. CDR1 is MGHRA and CDR2 is YSYEKL in the germline V gene. There are 16 residues in the CDR3. Written as DNA, the CDR3 is TGCGCCAGCAGCCGCACCGGACAGGGTTATGGAAACACCATATATTTT. It encodes CASSRTGQGYGNTIYF.

CDR3 protein: CASSLSPSVGELFF. The CDR3 region has the DNA TGTGCCAGCAGTTTATCGCCGTCTGTCGGGGAGCTGTTTTTT. The V and J genes are TRBV28 and TRBJ2-2; D not certain. V lost 1 base to trimming and J lost 7 bases, with 10 bases between them. There are 14 residues in the CDR3. In germline, CDR1 is MDHEN, CDR2 SYDVKM. Full variable domain (outside the CDR3, taken from reference TRBV28 and TRBJ2-2): DVKVTQSSRYLVKRTGEKVFLECVQDMDHENMFWYRQDPGLGLRLIYFSYDVKMKEKGDIPEGYSVSREKKERFSLILESASTNQTSMYLCASSLSPSVGELFFGEGSRLTVL.

This clone was counted a single time. This rearrangement joins TRBV7-6 to TRBJ2-7; the D gene could be TRBD1 or TRBD2 (6 bases each). V dropped 7 bases and J dropped 7 bases, with 17 bases sitting between them. There are 13 residues in the CDR3. Germline-derived CDR1 and CDR2 are SGHVS and FNYEAQ. The CDR3 bases are TGTGCCAGCACCCGAACGGGGGCGGGTGAGCAGTACTTC. Translating gives CASTRTGAGEQYF. Full variable domain (rest looked up from reference TRBV7-6 and TRBJ2-7): GAGVSQSPRYKVTKRGQDVALRCDPISGHVSLYWYRQALGQGPEFLTYFNYEAQQDKSGLPNDRFSAERPEGSISTLTIQRTEQRDSAMYRCASTRTGAGEQYFGPGTRLTVT.

The genes are TRBV6-6 and TRBJ2-6, with D perhaps TRBD2 (5 bases). Germline CDR1 MNHNY, CDR2 SVGAGI (reference sequence). V dropped 5 bases and J dropped 4 bases, with 6 bases sitting between them. CDR3 length: 13 residues. CDR3 sequence (DNA): TGTGCCAGCAGTCCGGGGGGGGCCAACGTCCTGACTTTC. Protein: CASSPGGANVLTF.

This clone was found once. The chain couples TRBV5-1 to TRBJ2-1; D could derive from TRBD1 or TRBD2 (5 bases each). Germline CDR1 reads SGHRS; CDR2 reads YFSETQ. The CDR3 has 14 amino acids. V gave up 5 bases and J gave up 6 bases, with 15 bases separating them. CDR3 amino acids: CASRGASPPNEQFF. DNA for the CDR3: TGCGCCAGCAGAGGGGCTAGCCCCCCCAATGAGCAGTTCTTC.

This chain links TRBV18 with TRBJ2-3, with 13 bases lining up with TRBD2. After removal of 1 base from V and 1 base from J, the junction contained 8 bases not matched to a gene. The germline CDR1 and CDR2 sequences are KGHSH and LQKENI. The CDR3 length is 19 residues. CDR3 bases: TGTGCCAGCTCACCACAGACTAGCGGGGGGTTCGGCGGCACAGATACGCAGTATTTT. Residues: CASSPQTSGGFGGTDTQYF.

The chain has TRBV5-1 and TRBJ1-1; the D is unclear. This CDR3 contains 13 residues. The V and J ends lost 0 bases and 1 base respectively, with 4 bases between them. Per germline, CDR1 SGHRS and CDR2 YFSETQ. CDR3 sequence: CASSLGTNTEAFF. The CDR3 coding sequence is TGCGCCAGCAGCTTGGGGACGAACACTGAAGCTTTCTTT.

With regard to this clone: This sample also contains other DNA sequences that code for the same CDR3. The gene calls are TRBV6-6 and TRBJ1-1; TRBD1 agrees at 8 bases. Germline CDR1 and CDR2: MNHNY and SVGAGI (reference sequence). Trimming at V came to 2 bases and at J to 4 bases, leaving 3 bases not matched to a gene. This CDR3 is 14 amino acids long. CDR3 bases: TGTGCCAGCAGTTACACAGGGGGGGGCACTGAAGCTTTCTTT. Its protein is CASSYTGGGTEAFF.

The chain joins TRBV19 to TRBJ2-4; 8 nucleotides line up with TRBD2. The CDR3 has 14 amino acids. J was trimmed by 4 bases and V by 10 bases; bases with no gene match: 9. From germline, CDR1 is LNHDA and CDR2 SQIVND (reference sequence). CDR3 in amino acids: CATHGGGTKNIQYF. CDR3 in DNA: TGTGCCACCCACGGGGGGGGGACAAAAAACATTCAGTACTTC.

This clone has a single count. In DNA form, the CDR3 reads TGTGCCAGCAGTGGGGGACAGGGGAGATTAGTGTTGAACACTGAAGCTTTCTTT. Amino acids: CASSGGQGRLVLNTEAFF. V is TRBV6-1 and J is TRBJ1-1, with 10 bases matching TRBD1. The CDR3 length is 18 residues. In germline, CDR1 is MNHNS, CDR2 SASEGT. With 4 bases clipped from V and 0 bases from J, the junction kept 11 bases outside the gene matches.

This clone appeared a few times. The V call is TRBV28, the J call TRBJ1-1, with no clear D. Germline values: CDR1 MDHEN, CDR2 SYDVKM. This CDR3 comprises 15 residues. V was cut by 5 bases and J by 5 bases, with 18 bases left in between. DNA of the CDR3: TGTGCCAGCAGTCCACCTGACGGGGAGGTGACTGAAGCTTTCTTT. This sequence encodes CASSPPDGEVTEAFF. Supplemented by reference TRBV28 and TRBJ1-1, the full variable domain reads DVKVTQSSRYLVKRTGEKVFLECVQDMDHENMFWYRQDPGLGLRLIYFSYDVKMKEKGDIPEGYSVSREKKERFSLILESASTNQTSMYLCASSPPDGEVTEAFFGQGTRLTVV.

This clone is medium-sized by share. This sequence joins TRBV9 and TRBJ2-2, with 7 positions matching TRBD2. The CDR3 contains 13 residues. CDR1 and CDR2 from the germline V gene are SGDLS and YYNGEE. After removal of 7 bases from V and 3 bases from J, the junction contained 3 bases not matched to a gene. CDR3 protein: CASGRGDTGELFF. CDR3 sequence (DNA): TGTGCCAGCGGTCGGGGGGACACCGGGGAGCTGTTTTTT.

This chain uses TRBV19 with TRBJ1-6; D is unclear. The CDR3 has 16 amino acids. The germline V and J ends were trimmed by 1 base and 2 bases, with 9 bases remaining between them. Germline CDR1 and CDR2: LNHDA and SQIVND (reference sequence). CDR3 in amino acids: CASSIADGPYNSPLHF. As DNA, the CDR3 is TGTGCCAGTAGTATAGCGGACGGACCCTATAATTCACCCCTCCACTTT.

J is TRBJ1-1 and V is TRBV7-9; D is uncertain. Trimming took 2 bases from V and 1 from J, leaving 11 bases between them. The CDR3 covers 15 residues. CDR1 SEHNR and CDR2 FQNEAQ come from the germline V gene (reference sequence). Here the CDR3 DNA reads TGTGCCAGCAGCTTAAATCCCGGTGAGAACACTGAAGCTTTCTTT. Its protein product is CASSLNPGENTEAFF.

The chain joins TRBV2 to TRBJ1-5, with 8 bases matching TRBD1. CDR1 and CDR2 (germline): SNHLY, FYNNEI. The V gene end was trimmed by 5 bases and the J gene end by 7 bases; junction bases not matched to a gene: 4. The CDR3 spans 13 residues. Here the CDR3 DNA reads TGTGCCAGCAGTCGGACAGGGCAACAGCCCCAGCATTTT. Amino acids: CASSRTGQQPQHF.

This chain joins TRBV5-3 and TRBJ1-2, with no clear D. TRBV5-3 is an ORF, with its function uncertain. CDR3 length equals 16 residues. V lost 4 bases and J 2 bases, leaving 18 bases between the germline ends. CDR3 DNA: TGTGCCAGAAGCCTGGGTGATGGAGGCATGAACTATGGCTACACCTTC. Translating it yields CARSLGDGGMNYGYTF.